This T cell receptor beta chain was sequenced in a study of cytomegalovirus exposure and HLA in healthy donors. On the study more broadly: Researchers found that more than 70% of over 350 genotyped donors fell within the Caucasian-associated ancestry cluster.

13 Jbeta primers and 60 Vbeta primers were used for the PCR. Produced via immunoSEQ multiplex PCR; TCRdb's table is partial and in-frame only. The table records approximately 110,000 clones, about 68% of them present only once. This clone was found a few times. Antigen unknown. General observations from the study: Apparent HLA restriction characterized most CMV-associated TCR beta chains in a later analysis. CMV antigen specificity of three CMV-associated chains was confirmed in vitro.

The CDR3 sequence is 15 residues long. Per germline, CDR1 PRHDT and CDR2 FYEKMQ (reference sequence). Trimming took off 5 bases at V and 5 bases at J, with 15 bases between the two ends. Specimen: PBMCs. The chain is built from TRBV13 and TRBJ2-2; a weak D match, TRBD2 (5 bases). The TCR was taken from a man aged 25-40 years in good health and CMV-seropositive. CDR3 sequence: CASSLPGIRTGELFF. CDR3 bases: TGTGCCAGCAGCCTCCCGGGAATTAGGACCGGGGAGCTGTTTTTT.